This T cell receptor (beta chain) is from a study of shared clonotypes between healthy human individuals. Broader study findings: A small donor pool kept down the genetic and exposure-history diversity that was represented.

The data were produced by immunoSEQ multiplex PCR, yet TCRdb's version contains in-frame clones alone and is incomplete. The sample has approximately 470,000 clones; roughly 80% are singletons. The CDR3 is 15 residues long. Germline CDR1 MNHEY, CDR2 SMNVEV (reference sequence). As to this clone: Its antigen remains unknown. It differs at one base from a far larger clone, so likely a read error. Different DNA sequences within this sample yield the same CDR3.

All donors were Caucasian adults living in Nashville, Tennessee. The TCR sequence derives from a middle-aged woman in good health. Some clones in this sample may be carry-over from other donors' samples. The specimen sequenced was PBMCs. V usage is TRBV27 and J usage is TRBJ1-1; D is possibly TRBD1 (5 bases). In DNA, the CDR3 is TGTGCAAGCAGTTTATCCCAGGGTTTGGGTACTGAAGCTTTCTTT. Translated, it gives CASSLSQGLGTEAFF.